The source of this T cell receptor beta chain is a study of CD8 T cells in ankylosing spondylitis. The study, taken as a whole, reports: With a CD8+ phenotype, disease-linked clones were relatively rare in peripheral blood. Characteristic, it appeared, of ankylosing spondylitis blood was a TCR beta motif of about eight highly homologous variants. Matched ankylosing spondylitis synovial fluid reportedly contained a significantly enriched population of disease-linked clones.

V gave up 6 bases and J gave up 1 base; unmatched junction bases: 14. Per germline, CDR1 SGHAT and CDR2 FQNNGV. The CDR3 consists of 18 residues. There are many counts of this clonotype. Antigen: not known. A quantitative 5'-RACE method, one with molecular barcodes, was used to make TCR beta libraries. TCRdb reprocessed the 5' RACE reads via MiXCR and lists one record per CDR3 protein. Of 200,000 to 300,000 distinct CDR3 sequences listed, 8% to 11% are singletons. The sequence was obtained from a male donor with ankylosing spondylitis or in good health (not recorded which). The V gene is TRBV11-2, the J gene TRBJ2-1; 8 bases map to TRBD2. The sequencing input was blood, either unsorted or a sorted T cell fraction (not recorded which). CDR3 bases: TGTGCCAGCAGGGGGGGGCTAGCGGGCCCAAAATCCTACAATGAGCAGTTCTTC. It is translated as CASRGGLAGPKSYNEQFF.